The clone carrying this T cell receptor beta chain occurred many times. Its cognate antigen is unknown. This sample was taken from a study of T cells in Graves' hyperthyroidism and ophthalmopathy. Study-wide findings and caveats: Most thyroid clonotypes with frequency above 0.001 were detected in blood.

CDR1 is SNHLY, CDR2 FYNNEI, per germline. The CDR3 runs 18 residues. V gave up 1 base and J gave up 6 bases; unmatched junction bases: 14. Amplified regions were TCR beta CDR3 sequences from RNA transcripts. Initially, a first-round RT-PCR of the TCR CDR3 employed the HTBI primer set. TCRdb processed the multiplex PCR reads anew with MiXCR; each CDR3 protein has one entry. The sample carries 400,000 to 500,000 distinct CDR3 sequences, approximately 15% recorded once. The chain has TRBV2 and TRBJ2-2, with 7 bases fitting TRBD2. The receptor was isolated from a woman under 30 with Graves' hyperthyroidism. The sequenced sample was blood. CDR3 nucleotide sequence: TGTGCCAGCAGTGAAGGCCCGGAGGCGGGAGAATGGGCCGGGGAGCTGTTTTTT. This encodes CASSEGPEAGEWAGELFF.